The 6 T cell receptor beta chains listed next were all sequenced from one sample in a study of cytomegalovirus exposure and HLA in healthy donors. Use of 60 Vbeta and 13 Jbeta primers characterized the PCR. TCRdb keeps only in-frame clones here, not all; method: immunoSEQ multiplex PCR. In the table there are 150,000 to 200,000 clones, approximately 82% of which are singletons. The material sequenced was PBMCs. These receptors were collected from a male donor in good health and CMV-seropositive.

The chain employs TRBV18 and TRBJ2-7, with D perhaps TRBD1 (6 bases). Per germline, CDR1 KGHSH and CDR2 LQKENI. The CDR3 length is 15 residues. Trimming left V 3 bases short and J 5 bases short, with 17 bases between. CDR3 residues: CASSPQQLRDNEQYF. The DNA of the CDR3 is TGTGCCAGCTCACCTCAACAACTCAGGGACAACGAGCAGTACTTC.

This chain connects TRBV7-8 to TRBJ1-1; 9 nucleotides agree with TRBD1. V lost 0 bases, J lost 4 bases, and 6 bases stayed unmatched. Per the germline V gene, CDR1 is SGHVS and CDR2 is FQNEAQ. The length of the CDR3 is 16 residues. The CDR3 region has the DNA TGTGCCAGCAGCTTAGCATTGGGGACAGGGTTCACTGAAGCTTTCTTT. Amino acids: CASSLALGTGFTEAFF.

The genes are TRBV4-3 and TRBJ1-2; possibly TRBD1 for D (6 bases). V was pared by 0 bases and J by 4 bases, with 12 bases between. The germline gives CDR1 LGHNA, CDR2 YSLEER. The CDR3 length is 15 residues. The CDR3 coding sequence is TGCGCCAGCAGCCAAGATGGAAAGGGGGTCTATGGCTACACCTTC. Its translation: CASSQDGKGVYGYTF.

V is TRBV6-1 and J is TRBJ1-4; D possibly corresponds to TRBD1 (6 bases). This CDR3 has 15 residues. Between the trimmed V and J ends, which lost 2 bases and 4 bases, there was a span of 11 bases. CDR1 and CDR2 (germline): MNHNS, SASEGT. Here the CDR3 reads CASSEIAGDNEKLFF. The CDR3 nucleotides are TGTGCCAGCAGTGAAATTGCAGGGGATAATGAAAAACTGTTTTTT.

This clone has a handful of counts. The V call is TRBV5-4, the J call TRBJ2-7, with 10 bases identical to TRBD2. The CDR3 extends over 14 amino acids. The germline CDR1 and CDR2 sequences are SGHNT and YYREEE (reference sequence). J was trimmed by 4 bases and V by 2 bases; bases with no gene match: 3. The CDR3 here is CASSLGTSVYEQYF. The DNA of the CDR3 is TGTGCCAGCAGCTTAGGGACTAGCGTGTACGAGCAGTACTTC.

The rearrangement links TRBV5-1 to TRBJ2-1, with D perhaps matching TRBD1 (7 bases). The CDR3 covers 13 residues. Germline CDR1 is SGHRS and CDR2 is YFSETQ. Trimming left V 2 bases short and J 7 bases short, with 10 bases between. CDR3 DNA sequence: TGCGCCAGCAGCTTCCAGGGGGGAAATGAGCAGTTCTTC. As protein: CASSFQGGNEQFF.